This T cell receptor (beta chain) originates from a study of cytotoxic CD8 clonotypes in ibrutinib-treated CLL. Study findings and constraints: Sustained-remission and progressing patients diverged in sampling times.

CDR3 length: 13 amino acids. CDR1 and CDR2 (germline): KGHSH, LQKENI. Trimming took 2 bases from V and 3 from J, leaving 7 bases between them. Comment on this clone: Its antigen is undetermined.

Assay used: immunoSEQ multiplex PCR; TCRdb lists only in-frame clones, some missing. The data hold roughly 200,000 clones, with 55% to 85% observed a single time. Sequences were derived from PBMCs, sampled after 24 months of ibrutinib treatment. The TCR sequence derives from a human donor with chronic lymphocytic leukemia. V and J are TRBV18 and TRBJ1-1; D gene uncertain. The CDR3 nucleotides are TGTGCCAGCTCACCAGTTCAGCACACTGAAGCTTTCTTT. The encoded protein is CASSPVQHTEAFF.